This T cell receptor (beta chain) was identified in a study of T-cell memory formation after mild COVID-19. Across the study: The study found TCR clusters largely donor specific.

This clonotype was detected a few times. Its target is not known. Study-level findings and limits: Clones that contracted clustered mainly in CM and EM if CD4+ and in EMRA if CD8+. The study detected some responding clones in pre-infection memory, suggesting cross-reactive memory joined. Balance between CD4 and CD8 was seen in clones contracting day 15 to 85, and a CD4+ lean was seen in later expanders.

Germline V gene data show CDR1 as SGHDT and CDR2 as YYEEEE. This CDR3 comprises 14 residues. V dropped 5 bases and J dropped 6; count of bases not matched to a gene: 7. In TCRdb, the 5' RACE reads were re-called with MiXCR into one record per CDR3 protein. The repertoire holds 40,000 to 45,000 distinct CDR3 sequences, with 8% to 10% as singletons. This TCR came from an adult woman who had mild COVID-19 (a few samples of this study predate the infection). Cell type and time point are not known. The sequencing input was PBMCs or a T cell subset sorted from them (not recorded which). The rearrangement uses TRBV5-6 and TRBJ2-7, with 11 bases identical to TRBD2. CDR3 bases: TGTGCCAGCAGTTCTAGCGGGGGGCCCGGCGAGCAGTACTTC. This encodes CASSSSGGPGEQYF.